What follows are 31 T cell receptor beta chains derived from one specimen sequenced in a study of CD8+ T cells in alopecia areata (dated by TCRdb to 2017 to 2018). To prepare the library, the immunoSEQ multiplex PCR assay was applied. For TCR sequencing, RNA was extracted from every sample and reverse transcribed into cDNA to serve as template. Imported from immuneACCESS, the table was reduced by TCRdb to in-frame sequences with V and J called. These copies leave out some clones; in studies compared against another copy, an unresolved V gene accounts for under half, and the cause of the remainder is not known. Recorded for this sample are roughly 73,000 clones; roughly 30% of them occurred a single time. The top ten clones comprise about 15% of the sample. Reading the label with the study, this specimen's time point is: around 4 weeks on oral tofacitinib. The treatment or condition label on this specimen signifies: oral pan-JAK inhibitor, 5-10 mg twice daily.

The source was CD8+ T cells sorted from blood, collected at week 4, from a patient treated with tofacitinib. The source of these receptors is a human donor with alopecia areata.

CDR3 sequence (DNA): TGTGCCAGCAGCTTAGAGCGGAGTGGCACAGATACGCAGTATTTT. Its protein product is CASSLERSGTDTQYF. The V call is TRBV7-8, the J call TRBJ2-3, with D tentatively TRBD2 (5 bases). Deletions cut 1 base from V and 1 base from J, with 9 bases between. The CDR3 length is 15 residues. Germline CDR1 and CDR2: SGHVS and FQNEAQ.

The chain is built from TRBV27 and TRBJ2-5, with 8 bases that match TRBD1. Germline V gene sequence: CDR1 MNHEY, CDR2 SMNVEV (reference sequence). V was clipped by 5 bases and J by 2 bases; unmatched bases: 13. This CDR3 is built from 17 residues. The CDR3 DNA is TGTGCCAGCAGTGAGGGCCTAGCAGGGGGCGGGCAAGAGACCCAGTACTTC. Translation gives CASSEGLAGGGQETQYF.

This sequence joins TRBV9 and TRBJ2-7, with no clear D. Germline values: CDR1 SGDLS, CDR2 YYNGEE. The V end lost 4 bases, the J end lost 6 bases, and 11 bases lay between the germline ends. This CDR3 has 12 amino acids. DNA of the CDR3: TGTGCCAGCAGCCCTGGGCCCCTCGAGCAGTACTTC. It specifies CASSPGPLEQYF.

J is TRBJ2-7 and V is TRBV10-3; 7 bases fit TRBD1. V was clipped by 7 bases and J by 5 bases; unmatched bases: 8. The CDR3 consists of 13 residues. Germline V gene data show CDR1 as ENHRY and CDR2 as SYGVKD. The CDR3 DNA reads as TGTGCCATCAAGTCGGGGCAGGGGGACGAGCAGTACTTC. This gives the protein CAIKSGQGDEQYF.

CDR3 nucleotide sequence: TGTGCCAGCAGCGTTTCAGGGGGATACACTGAAGCTTTCTTT. This gives the protein CASSVSGGYTEAFF. V gene TRBV9 combines with J gene TRBJ1-1; 7 bases align to TRBD1. V was pared by 2 bases and J by 3 bases, with 4 bases of the junction left unmatched. CDR3 length: 14 amino acids. Germline V CDR1 and CDR2: SGDLS, YYNGEE.

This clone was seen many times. In nucleotides, the CDR3 is TGCGCCAGCAGCTACCGGGACAATGAGCAGTTCTTC. Translated, it gives CASSYRDNEQFF. The gene calls are TRBV5-1 and TRBJ2-1; D is uncertain. Trimming stripped 3 bases from V and 5 bases from J, with 6 bases between. Germline-derived CDR1 and CDR2 are SGHRS and YFSETQ. The CDR3 extends over 12 amino acids.

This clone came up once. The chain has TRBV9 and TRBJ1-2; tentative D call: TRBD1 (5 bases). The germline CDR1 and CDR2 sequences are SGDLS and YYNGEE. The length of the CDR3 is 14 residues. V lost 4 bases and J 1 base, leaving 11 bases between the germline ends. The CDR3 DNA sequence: TGTGCCAGCAGCCCCGGGACCGTTAACTATGGCTACACCTTC. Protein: CASSPGTVNYGYTF.

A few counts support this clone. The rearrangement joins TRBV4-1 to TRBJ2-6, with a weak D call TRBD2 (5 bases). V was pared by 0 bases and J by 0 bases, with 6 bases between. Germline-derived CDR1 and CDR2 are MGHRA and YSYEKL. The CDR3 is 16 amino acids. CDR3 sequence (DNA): TGCGCCAGCAGCCAAGAGGCGGGCTCTGGGGCCAACGTCCTGACTTTC. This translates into CASSQEAGSGANVLTF.

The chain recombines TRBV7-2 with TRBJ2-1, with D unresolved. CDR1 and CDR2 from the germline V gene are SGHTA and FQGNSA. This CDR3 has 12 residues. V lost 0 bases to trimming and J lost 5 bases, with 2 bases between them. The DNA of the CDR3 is TGTGCCAGCAGCTTAGCGGACAATGAGCAGTTCTTC. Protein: CASSLADNEQFF.

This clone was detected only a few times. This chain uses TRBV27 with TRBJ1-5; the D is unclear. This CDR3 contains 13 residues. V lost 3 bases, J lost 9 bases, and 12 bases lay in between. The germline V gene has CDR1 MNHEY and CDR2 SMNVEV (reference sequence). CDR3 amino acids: CASSLGASGPQHF. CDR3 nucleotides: TGTGCCAGCAGTTTGGGAGCCTCAGGGCCCCAGCATTTT.

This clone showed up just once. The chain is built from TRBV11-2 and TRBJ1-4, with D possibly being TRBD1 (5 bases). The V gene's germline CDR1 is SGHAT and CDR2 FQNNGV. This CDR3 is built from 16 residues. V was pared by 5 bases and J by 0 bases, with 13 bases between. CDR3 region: CASSPLTAATNEKLFF. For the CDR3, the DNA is TGTGCCAGCAGCCCATTGACAGCTGCAACTAATGAAAAACTGTTTTTT.

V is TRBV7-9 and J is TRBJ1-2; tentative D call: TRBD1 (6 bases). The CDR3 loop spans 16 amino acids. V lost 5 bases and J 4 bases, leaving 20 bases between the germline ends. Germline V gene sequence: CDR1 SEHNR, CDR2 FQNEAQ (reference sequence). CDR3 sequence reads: CASSPTVGVGGYGYTF. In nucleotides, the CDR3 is TGTGCCAGCAGCCCGACGGTGGGCGTAGGGGGCTATGGCTACACCTTC.

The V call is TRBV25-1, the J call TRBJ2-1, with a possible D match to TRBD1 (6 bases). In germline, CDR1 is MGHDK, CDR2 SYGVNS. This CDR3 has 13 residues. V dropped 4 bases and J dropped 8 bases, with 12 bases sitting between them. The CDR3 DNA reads TGTGCCAGCAGTGGCGGCTCAGGGGATGAGCAGTTCTTC. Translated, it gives CASSGGSGDEQFF.

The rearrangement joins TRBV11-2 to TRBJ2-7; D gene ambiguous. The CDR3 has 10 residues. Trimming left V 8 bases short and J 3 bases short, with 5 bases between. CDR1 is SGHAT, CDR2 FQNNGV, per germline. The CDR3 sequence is CASSDYEQYF. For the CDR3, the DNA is TGTGCCAGCTCAGACTACGAGCAGTACTTC.

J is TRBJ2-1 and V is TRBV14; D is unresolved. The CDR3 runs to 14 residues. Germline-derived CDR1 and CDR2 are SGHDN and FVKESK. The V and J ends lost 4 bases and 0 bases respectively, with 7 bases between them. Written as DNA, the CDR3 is TGTGCCAGCAGCCCCGAACGCTCCTACAATGAGCAGTTCTTC. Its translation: CASSPERSYNEQFF.

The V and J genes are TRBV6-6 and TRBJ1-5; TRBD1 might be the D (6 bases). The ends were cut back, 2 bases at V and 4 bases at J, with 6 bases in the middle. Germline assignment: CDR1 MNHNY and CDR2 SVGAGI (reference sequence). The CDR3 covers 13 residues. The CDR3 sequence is CASSYRGNQPQHF. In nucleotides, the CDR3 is TGTGCCAGCAGTTACAGGGGGAATCAGCCCCAGCATTTT.

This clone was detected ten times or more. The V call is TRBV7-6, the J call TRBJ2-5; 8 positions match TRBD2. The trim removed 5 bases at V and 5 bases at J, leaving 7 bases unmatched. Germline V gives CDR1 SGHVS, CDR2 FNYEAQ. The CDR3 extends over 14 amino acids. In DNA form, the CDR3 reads TGTGCCAGCAGCCCAGGGACTAGGCCGGAGACCCAGTACTTC. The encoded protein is CASSPGTRPETQYF.

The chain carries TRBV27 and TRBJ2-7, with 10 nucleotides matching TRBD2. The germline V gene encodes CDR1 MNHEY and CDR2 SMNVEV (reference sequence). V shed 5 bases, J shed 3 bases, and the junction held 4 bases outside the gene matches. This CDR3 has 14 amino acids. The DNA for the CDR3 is TGTGCCAGCAGTGGGGCTAGCGGGAGCTACGAGCAGTACTTC. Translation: CASSGASGSYEQYF.

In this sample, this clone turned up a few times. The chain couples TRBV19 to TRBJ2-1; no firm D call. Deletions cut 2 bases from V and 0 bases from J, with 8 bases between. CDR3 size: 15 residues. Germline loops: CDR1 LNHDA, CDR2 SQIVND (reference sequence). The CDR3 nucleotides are TGTGCCAGTAGTATAACTCCGAGCTCCTACAATGAGCAGTTCTTC. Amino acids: CASSITPSSYNEQFF.

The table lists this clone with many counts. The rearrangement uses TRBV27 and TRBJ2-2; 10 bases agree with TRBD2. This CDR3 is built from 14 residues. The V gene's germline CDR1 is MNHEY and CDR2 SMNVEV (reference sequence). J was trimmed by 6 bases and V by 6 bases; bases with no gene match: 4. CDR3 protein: CASRAGGDAGELFF. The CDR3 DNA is TGTGCCAGCAGAGCGGGAGGGGACGCCGGGGAGCTGTTTTTT.

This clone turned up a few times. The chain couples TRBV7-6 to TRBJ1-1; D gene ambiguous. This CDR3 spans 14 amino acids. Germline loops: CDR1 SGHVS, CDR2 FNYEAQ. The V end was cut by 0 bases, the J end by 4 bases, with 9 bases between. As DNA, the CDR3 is TGTGCCAGCAGCTTAGCGAGAACGAGCACTGAAGCTTTCTTT. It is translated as CASSLARTSTEAFF. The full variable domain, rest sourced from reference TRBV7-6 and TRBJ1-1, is GAGVSQSPRYKVTKRGQDVALRCDPISGHVSLYWYRQALGQGPEFLTYFNYEAQQDKSGLPNDRFSAERPEGSISTLTIQRTEQRDSAMYRCASSLARTSTEAFFGQGTRLTVV.

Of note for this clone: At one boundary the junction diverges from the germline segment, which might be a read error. The CDR3: CGVAGVQGYTF. The CDR3 DNA is TGCGGCGTGGCAGGGGTGCAAGGCTACACCTTC. The rearrangement joins TRBV29-1 to TRBJ1-2, with a weak D call TRBD1 (6 bases). Germline V gene sequence: CDR1 SQVTM, CDR2 ANQGSEA. CDR3 length: 11 amino acids. Based on the CDR3 plus reference TRBV29-1 and TRBJ1-2, the full variable domain is SAVISQKPSRDICQRGTSLTIQCQVDSQVTMMFWYRQQPGQSLTLIATANQGSEATYESGFVIDKFPISRPNLTFSTLTVSNMSPEDSSIYLCGVAGVQGYTFGSGTRLTVV.

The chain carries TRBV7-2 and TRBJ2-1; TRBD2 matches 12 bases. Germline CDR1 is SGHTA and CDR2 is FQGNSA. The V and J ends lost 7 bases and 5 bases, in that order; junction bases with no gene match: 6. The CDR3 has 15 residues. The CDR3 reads CASTSRTSGDNEQFF. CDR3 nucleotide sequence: TGTGCCAGCACCTCCCGGACTAGCGGGGACAATGAGCAGTTCTTC. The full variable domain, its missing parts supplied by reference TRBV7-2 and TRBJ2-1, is GAGVSQSPSNKVTEKGKDVELRCDPISGHTALYWYRQSLGQGLEFLIYFQGNSAPDKSGLPSDRFSAERTGGSVSTLTIQRTQQEDSAVYLCASTSRTSGDNEQFFGPGTRLTVL.

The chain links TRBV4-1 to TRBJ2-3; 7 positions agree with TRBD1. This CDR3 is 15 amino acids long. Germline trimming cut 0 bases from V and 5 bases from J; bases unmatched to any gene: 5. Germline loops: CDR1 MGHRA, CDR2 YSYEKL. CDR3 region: CASSQETGLGDTQYF. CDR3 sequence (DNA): TGCGCCAGCAGCCAAGAGACAGGGTTGGGAGATACGCAGTATTTT.

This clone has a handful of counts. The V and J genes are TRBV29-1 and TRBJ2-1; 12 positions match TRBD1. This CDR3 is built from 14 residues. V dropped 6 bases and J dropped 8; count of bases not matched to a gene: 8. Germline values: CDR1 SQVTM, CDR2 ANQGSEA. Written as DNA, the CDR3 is TGCAGCGTGAATGGGGACAGGGGGCGGGATGAGCAGTTCTTC. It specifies CSVNGDRGRDEQFF.

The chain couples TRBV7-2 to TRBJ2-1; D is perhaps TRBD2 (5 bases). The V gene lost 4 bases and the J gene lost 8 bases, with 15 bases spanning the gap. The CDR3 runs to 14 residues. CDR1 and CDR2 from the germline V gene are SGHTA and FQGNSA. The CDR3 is CASSWAAGMDEQFF. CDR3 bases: TGTGCCAGCAGCTGGGCGGCCGGGATGGATGAGCAGTTCTTC.

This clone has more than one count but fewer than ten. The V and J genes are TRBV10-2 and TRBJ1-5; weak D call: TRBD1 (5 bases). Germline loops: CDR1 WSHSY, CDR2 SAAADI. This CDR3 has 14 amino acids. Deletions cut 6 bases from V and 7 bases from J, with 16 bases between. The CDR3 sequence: CASRGRGAGQPQHF. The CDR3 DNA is TGCGCCAGCAGAGGACGGGGAGCAGGGCAGCCCCAGCATTTT.

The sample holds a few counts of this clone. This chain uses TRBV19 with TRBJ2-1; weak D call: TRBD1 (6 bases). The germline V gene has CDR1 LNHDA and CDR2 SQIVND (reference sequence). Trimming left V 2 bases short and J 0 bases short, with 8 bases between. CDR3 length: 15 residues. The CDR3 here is CASSIYRDSYNEQFF. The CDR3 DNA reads TGTGCCAGTAGTATATACAGGGACTCCTACAATGAGCAGTTCTTC.

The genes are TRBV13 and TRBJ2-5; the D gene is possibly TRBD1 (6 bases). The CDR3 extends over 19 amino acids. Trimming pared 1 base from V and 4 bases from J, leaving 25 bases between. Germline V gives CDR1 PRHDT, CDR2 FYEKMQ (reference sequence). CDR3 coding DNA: TGTGCCAGCAGCTTAGAACGGCCGGACCGGGACACCGTTCGAGAGACCCAGTACTTC. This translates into CASSLERPDRDTVRETQYF.

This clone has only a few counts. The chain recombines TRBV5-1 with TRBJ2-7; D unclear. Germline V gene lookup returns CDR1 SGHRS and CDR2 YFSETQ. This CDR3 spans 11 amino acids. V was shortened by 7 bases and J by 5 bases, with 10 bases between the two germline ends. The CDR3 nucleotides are TGCGCCAGCGGAAACAGCAACGAGCAGTACTTC. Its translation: CASGNSNEQYF.

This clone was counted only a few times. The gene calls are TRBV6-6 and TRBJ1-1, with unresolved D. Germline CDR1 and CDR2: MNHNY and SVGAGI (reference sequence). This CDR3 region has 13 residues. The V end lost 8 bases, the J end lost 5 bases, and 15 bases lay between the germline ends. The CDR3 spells CASLGYLETEAFF. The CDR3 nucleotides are TGTGCCAGCCTAGGATACTTAGAGACTGAAGCTTTCTTT.